The 29 T cell receptor beta chains below all came from one sample that was sequenced in a study of T cells in Graves' hyperthyroidism and ophthalmopathy. RNA transcripts provided the source from which TCR beta CDR3 regions were amplified. A first-round RT-PCR of the TCR CDR3 used the HTBI primer set. TCRdb redid the calling of the multiplex PCR reads with MiXCR, one entry per CDR3 protein. The profile shows about 400,000 distinct CDR3 sequences, roughly an eighth of them singletons. The sample consisted of blood. Receptors were obtained from a middle-aged man with Graves' ophthalmopathy.

V usage is TRBV3-1 and J usage is TRBJ2-7; 13 nucleotides match TRBD2. V dropped 4 bases and J dropped 2; count of bases not matched to a gene: 5. CDR3 length equals 16 residues. The germline V gene has CDR1 LGHDT and CDR2 YNNKEL (reference sequence). The CDR3 reads CASSPRLAGGPYEQYF. Written as DNA, the CDR3 is TGTGCCAGCAGCCCACGACTAGCGGGAGGCCCCTACGAGCAGTACTTC.

This clonotype was seen a few times. The gene calls are TRBV18 and TRBJ2-5, with TRBD2 matching 8 bases. J lost 1 base, V lost 2 bases, and 9 bases had no gene match. Germline V gene data show CDR1 as KGHSH and CDR2 as LQKENI. The length of the CDR3 is 17 residues. In DNA form, the CDR3 reads TGTGCCAGCTCACCAGGAAATTTAGCGGGGACCCAAGAGACCCAGTACTTC. This gives the protein CASSPGNLAGTQETQYF.

The chain carries TRBV6-1 and TRBJ2-7; 7 bases align to TRBD1. The CDR3 runs to 15 residues. The germline CDR1 and CDR2 sequences are MNHNS and SASEGT. With 1 base clipped from V and 3 bases from J, the junction kept 6 bases outside the gene matches. The CDR3 DNA sequence: TGTGCCAGCAGTGAAGGAAAGGGGGCCTACTACGAGCAGTACTTC. Protein product: CASSEGKGAYYEQYF.

This clonotype has ten or more counts. This chain joins TRBV24-1 and TRBJ2-7, with 8 nucleotides matching TRBD1. The germline CDR1 and CDR2 sequences are KGHDR and SFDVKD. The CDR3 sequence is 15 residues long. The ends lost 4 bases at V and 3 bases at J; junction bases unmatched: 7. The CDR3 spells CATSEAGTGHYEQYF. CDR3 DNA sequence: TGTGCCACCAGTGAGGCCGGGACAGGACACTACGAGCAGTACTTC.

The CDR3 bases are TGCAGCGTTGGTGGGCCTGTGAGCGGGGAGCTGTTTTTT. Residues: CSVGGPVSGELFF. This chain uses TRBV29-1 with TRBJ2-2; D unclear. Trimming took off 4 bases at V and 7 bases at J, with 13 bases between the two ends. This CDR3 is built from 13 residues. Germline CDR1 reads SQVTM; CDR2 reads ANQGSEA.

This clonotype was detected ten times or more. The chain is built from TRBV5-1 and TRBJ1-2; 8 bases are a match to TRBD1. This CDR3 has 13 residues. Germline CDR1 reads SGHRS; CDR2 reads YFSETQ. Unmatched junction bases numbered 9, after V lost 8 bases and J lost 6 bases. CDR3 in amino acids: CARIQGEFDGYTF. The DNA of the CDR3 is TGCGCCAGGATACAGGGGGAGTTCGATGGCTACACCTTC.

This clonotype was recorded many times. The J gene is TRBJ1-1, the V gene TRBV12-3 or TRBV12-4; D unresolved. V was trimmed by 2 bases and J by 1 base, leaving 5 bases between them. The CDR3 is made up of 13 amino acids. The CDR3, as DNA: TGTGCCAGCAGTTTAAGGCCGAACACTGAAGCTTTCTTT. Residues: CASSLRPNTEAFF.

The V call is TRBV4-1, the J call TRBJ2-1; 9 positions match TRBD2. Germline assignment: CDR1 MGHRA and CDR2 YSYEKL. V lost 3 bases, J lost 6 bases, and 6 bases stayed unmatched. There are 15 residues in the CDR3. CDR3 amino acids: CASSQDSGRVNEQFF. DNA for the CDR3: TGCGCCAGCAGCCAGGATAGCGGGAGAGTCAATGAGCAGTTCTTC.

This clonotype has at least ten counts. This chain connects TRBV11-2 to TRBJ2-1; D not certain. V was cut by 0 bases and J by 9 bases, with 12 bases left in between. This CDR3 contains 14 residues. Germline CDR1 SGHAT, CDR2 FQNNGV. The CDR3 bases are TGTGCCAGCAGCTTAGATCGAGACGAACGTGAGCAGTTCTTC. Encoded protein: CASSLDRDEREQFF.

This clonotype was recorded only once. The chain couples TRBV6-2 or TRBV6-3 to TRBJ2-1, with 11 bases matching TRBD2. V lost 0 bases and J lost 5; bases outside the gene matches: 12. This CDR3 spans 19 amino acids. Germline V CDR1 and CDR2: MNHEY, SVGEGT. CDR3 in DNA: TGTGCCAGCAGTTACTCGAAGGGAATAGCGGGAGGGCCCGACAATGAGCAGTTCTTC. Amino acid sequence: CASSYSKGIAGGPDNEQFF.

This clonotype was seen a handful of times. J is TRBJ1-2 and V is TRBV12-3 or TRBV12-4, with D unclear. V shed 5 bases and J shed 2 bases, with 9 bases lying between them. The CDR3 covers 13 residues. In DNA form, the CDR3 reads TGTGCCAGCAGTAAGACACAAAACTATGGCTACACCTTC. Translated: CASSKTQNYGYTF.

This chain joins TRBV7-9 and TRBJ2-7; 10 positions match TRBD2. V lost 3 bases and J lost 6; bases outside the gene matches: 11. The CDR3 loop spans 16 amino acids. Germline V lookup: CDR1 SEHNR, CDR2 FQNEAQ (reference sequence). This CDR3 is CASSFGLAEPSSEQYF. The CDR3 DNA follows: TGTGCCAGCAGCTTTGGACTAGCGGAGCCCTCGTCCGAGCAGTACTTC.

This clonotype has only a few counts. The gene calls are TRBV24-1 and TRBJ1-4; D not resolved. Per the germline V gene, CDR1 is KGHDR and CDR2 is SFDVKD. Between the trimmed V and J ends, which lost 4 bases and 7 bases, there was a span of 9 bases. There are 13 residues in the CDR3. CDR3 protein: CATSDEWGEKLFF. The CDR3, as DNA: TGTGCCACCAGTGACGAATGGGGTGAAAAACTGTTTTTT.

The V gene is TRBV5-1, the J gene TRBJ1-1; possible D gene TRBD1, 6 bases. The V and J ends lost 1 base and 8 bases respectively, with 15 bases between them. Germline V CDR1 and CDR2: SGHRS, YFSETQ. This CDR3 contains 14 residues. The CDR3 loop is CASSLRREGGEAFF. The DNA for the CDR3 is TGCGCCAGCAGCTTGCGCCGCGAAGGGGGGGAAGCTTTCTTT.

This clonotype was counted many times. The chain combines TRBV12-3 or TRBV12-4 with TRBJ2-3; 9 positions agree with TRBD1. The CDR3 has 14 residues. V gave up 8 bases and J gave up 2 bases; unmatched junction bases: 5. The CDR3, as DNA: TGTGCCAGCGGGACAGGGTCTTTCACAGATACGCAGTATTTT. It is translated as CASGTGSFTDTQYF.

This clonotype was detected only a few times. The V and J genes are TRBV5-1 and TRBJ2-2, with 7 bases lining up with TRBD2. Germline-derived CDR1 and CDR2 are SGHRS and YFSETQ. CDR3 length: 15 residues. V was pared by 0 bases and J by 5 bases, with 4 bases of the junction left unmatched. CDR3: CASSLVRESTGELFF. As DNA, the CDR3 is TGCGCCAGCAGCTTGGTGCGGGAGAGTACCGGGGAGCTGTTTTTT.

This clonotype was detected ten times or more. The chain links TRBV7-9 to TRBJ2-5; D ambiguous. The CDR3 covers 15 residues. The ends were cut back, 4 bases at V and 0 bases at J, with 12 bases in the middle. The germline gives CDR1 SEHNR, CDR2 FQNEAQ (reference sequence). CDR3 coding DNA: TGTGCCAGCAGCTCCGTGTATCCAGACCAAGAGACCCAGTACTTC. Its protein product is CASSSVYPDQETQYF.

The chain is built from TRBV28 and TRBJ1-2; D gene ambiguous. Trimming left V 3 bases short and J 7 bases short, with 15 bases between. Germline-derived CDR1 and CDR2 are MDHEN and SYDVKM. The CDR3 extends over 14 amino acids. Here the CDR3 reads CASSFPTPAGGYTF. The CDR3 nucleotides read TGTGCCAGCAGTTTTCCGACCCCTGCGGGTGGCTACACCTTC.

Only a few counts were recorded for this clonotype. The rearrangement links TRBV2 to TRBJ2-3, with 12 bases aligning to TRBD2. This CDR3 spans 14 amino acids. V shed 8 bases and J 9 bases; nucleotides not matched to a gene: 9. Germline CDR1 SNHLY, CDR2 FYNNEI. In DNA, the CDR3 is TGTGCCAGCGGGCCTAGCGGGAGGGCCGCGACGCAGTATTTT. This codes for CASGPSGRAATQYF.

This clonotype was found many times. In nucleotides, the CDR3 is TGTGCCAGCAGCTTAGGACAGGGGCCTGAGACCCAGTACTTC. It is translated as CASSLGQGPETQYF. The chain recombines TRBV7-9 with TRBJ2-5, with 8 bases fitting TRBD1. V shed 1 base, J shed 5 bases, and the junction held 3 bases outside the gene matches. Germline V gene lookup returns CDR1 SEHNR and CDR2 FQNEAQ (reference sequence). This CDR3 spans 14 amino acids.

The chain carries TRBV10-3 and TRBJ2-7, with 11 bases identical to TRBD2. The V and J ends lost 7 bases and 3 bases, in that order; junction bases with no gene match: 8. Per the germline V gene, CDR1 is ENHRY and CDR2 is SYGVKD. This CDR3 is 15 amino acids long. The chain's CDR3 is CAIKGLAGDYYEQYF. The CDR3, as DNA: TGTGCCATCAAAGGACTAGCGGGCGATTACTACGAGCAGTACTTC.

There are many counts of this clonotype. The V and J genes are TRBV5-1 and TRBJ2-3, with D unclear. Germline CDR1 SGHRS, CDR2 YFSETQ. V was pared by 3 bases and J by 2 bases, with 16 bases between. The CDR3 covers 16 residues. CDR3 loop: CASSSGGAPNTDTQYF. For the CDR3, the DNA is TGCGCCAGCAGCTCTGGTGGAGCGCCGAACACAGATACGCAGTATTTT.

J is TRBJ2-5 and V is TRBV5-6; maybe TRBD1 (6 bases). The germline gives CDR1 SGHDT, CDR2 YYEEEE. V lost 3 bases and J lost 2, with 11 bases in between. This CDR3 has 14 amino acids. The CDR3 loop reads CASSSGQLQETQYF. The CDR3 coding sequence is TGTGCCAGCAGCTCCGGACAGCTTCAAGAGACCCAGTACTTC. Supplemented by reference TRBV5-6 and TRBJ2-5, the full variable domain reads DAGVTQSPTHLIKTRGQQVTLRCSPKSGHDTVSWYQQALGQGPQFIFQYYEEEERQRGNFPDRFSGHQFPNYSSELNVNALLLGDSALYLCASSSGQLQETQYFGPGTRLLVL.

This clonotype was detected only a few times. The V and J genes are TRBV12-3 or TRBV12-4 and TRBJ1-2, with D perhaps matching TRBD1 (5 bases). Trimming removed 3 bases at V and 6 bases at J, with 20 bases between. The CDR3 consists of 16 residues. The DNA of the CDR3 is TGTGCCAGCAGTTTCTCCGCGTTGGGGGAGACAGATGGCTACACCTTC. Protein: CASSFSALGETDGYTF.

The V and J genes are TRBV7-9 and TRBJ1-4; TRBD1 aligns across 8 bases. V gave up 5 bases and J gave up 4 bases; unmatched junction bases: 6. Germline assignment: CDR1 SEHNR and CDR2 FQNEAQ (reference sequence). CDR3 length equals 15 residues. The CDR3 coding sequence is TGTGCCAGCAGCCGAGGACAGGGCTATAATGAAAAACTGTTTTTT. Translated: CASSRGQGYNEKLFF.

Only one count was recorded for this clonotype. This rearrangement joins TRBV2 to TRBJ2-1, with TRBD2 matching 14 bases. CDR3 length equals 17 residues. The germline V gene encodes CDR1 SNHLY and CDR2 FYNNEI. V lost 4 bases, J lost 3 bases, and 5 bases stayed unmatched. This chain's CDR3 is CASSGGLAGGLYNEQFF. The CDR3 bases are TGTGCCAGCAGTGGAGGACTAGCGGGAGGACTCTACAATGAGCAGTTCTTC.

Ten or more counts support this clonotype. The chain combines TRBV7-2 with TRBJ2-1; TRBD2 matches at 10 bases. V dropped 3 bases and J dropped 7; count of bases not matched to a gene: 6. Per the germline V gene, CDR1 is SGHTA and CDR2 is FQGNSA. The length of the CDR3 is 15 residues. The CDR3 protein is CASSLETSGRNEQFF. Here the CDR3 DNA reads TGTGCCAGCAGCTTGGAGACTAGCGGGCGGAATGAGCAGTTCTTC. The full variable domain, with the rest looked up from reference TRBV7-2 and TRBJ2-1, is GAGVSQSPSNKVTEKGKDVELRCDPISGHTALYWYRQSLGQGLEFLIYFQGNSAPDKSGLPSDRFSAERTGGSVSTLTIQRTQQEDSAVYLCASSLETSGRNEQFFGPGTRLTVL.

This clonotype was detected ten times or more. The chain uses TRBV2 and TRBJ2-2, with D tentatively TRBD2 (6 bases). The ends were cut back, 6 bases at V and 8 bases at J, with 7 bases in the middle. Germline lookup yields CDR1 SNHLY and CDR2 FYNNEI. CDR3 length: 11 amino acids. The CDR3 protein is CASRGGGELFF. In DNA, the CDR3 is TGTGCCAGCAGGGGGGGTGGGGAGCTGTTTTTT.

The rearrangement links TRBV7-9 to TRBJ1-6, with TRBD1 as a possible D gene (5 bases). The ends were cut back, 1 base at V and 9 bases at J, with 10 bases in the middle. The V gene's germline CDR1 is SEHNR and CDR2 FQNEAQ (reference sequence). The CDR3 sequence is 14 residues long. In DNA form, the CDR3 reads TGTGCCAGCAGCTTAGTTAACGGGGGTTCACCCCTCCACTTT. It is translated as CASSLVNGGSPLHF.